The clone carrying this TCR beta chain was seen more than once but under ten times. The target antigen is unknown. The source of the sample is a study of T cell repertoires in cytomegalovirus infection. For the study at large: CMV infection together with matching HLA type was indicated by public TCR beta signatures. Study-level findings and limits: CMV-specific HLA-C-restricted TCR beta clonotypes dominated the ex vivo response.

This CDR3 has 20 residues. Germline lookup yields CDR1 SGHVS and CDR2 FNYEAQ. With 5 bases clipped from V and 1 base from J, the junction kept 14 bases outside the gene matches. TCRdb called the reads again in MiXCR, with one record for every CDR3 protein. In the table there are around 530,000 distinct CDR3 sequences, about 26% of which are singletons. Sequencing used PBMCs. The V and J genes are TRBV7-6 and TRBJ2-3; 14 nucleotides match TRBD2. The clonotype originates from a human donor in good health (CMV status not recorded). Some clones in this sample may be carry-over from other donors' samples. CDR3 nucleotide sequence: TGTGCCAGCAGCCCGTACCTAGGGACTAGCGGGAGTGACCGCACAGATACGCAGTATTTT. It yields the protein CASSPYLGTSGSDRTDTQYF.